Listed below are T cell receptor beta chains from one sample, sequenced in a study of vaccination effects on CD4 cells after COVID-19. What these receptors recognize is not known. Libraries were prepared by immunoSEQ multiplex PCR; TCRdb keeps only in-frame clonotypes and omits some of them. The sample consists of approximately 30,000 clones, more than 65% of them appearing once. The material sequenced was CD4+ T cells from PBMCs cultured with HCoV-NL63 spike peptides, taken before COVID-19 vaccination. The receptor source for this set is a human donor who received a COVID-19 vaccine. Both conserved end residues are part of each CDR3. A D gene is named only where the DNA matches it firmly. The size of a clone is reported for some rows only, either as once, few or many, or as a class for expanded clones.

TRBJ1-2,TRBV27,-,-,14,TGTGCCAGCAGTTTTCGACAACATAACTATGGCTACACCTTC,CASSFRQHNYGYTF
TRBJ2-3,TRBV5-4,-,-,15,TGTGCCAGCAGCCCCCAACCGGGAAGCACAGATACGCAGTATTTT,CASSPQPGSTDTQYF
TRBJ2-5,TRBV5-1,-,-,15,TGCGCCAGCAGCTTGTCTAGCCGAGCCGAAGAGACCCAGTACTTC,CASSLSSRAEETQYF
TRBJ1-5,TRBV4-3,-,-,13,TGCGCCAGCAGCCAGAATAGCAATCAGCCCCAGCATTTT,CASSQNSNQPQHF
TRBJ1-2,TRBV28,-,-,15,TGTGCCAGCACCTATTTAGGGGCAGGGGAGTATGGCTACACCTTC,CASTYLGAGEYGYTF
TRBJ2-3,TRBV19,-,TRBD1,14,TGTGCCAGTGAGGACAGGCGGCTGCTGGATACGCAGTATTTT,CASEDRRLLDTQYF
TRBJ2-1,TRBV28,-,-,11,TGTGCCAGCAGTCGGCCTAGCCGGCAGTTCTTC,CASSRPSRQFF
TRBJ2-2,TRBV3-1/TRBV3-2,once,TRBD1,14,TGTGCCAGCGCTTGGGGACAGGGAACCGGGGAGCTGTTTTTT,CASAWGQGTGELFF
TRBJ1-2,TRBV4-1,-,-,20,TGCGCCAGCAGCCAAGATCTGCGAGCGGCTGATCCTCCACCTAACTATGGCTACACCTTC,CASSQDLRAADPPPNYGYTF
TRBJ2-7,TRBV27,-,-,13,TGTGCCAGCAGTTTCGACGGATCCTACGAGCAGTACTTC,CASSFDGSYEQYF
TRBJ2-3,TRBV19,-,-,15,TGTGCCAGTAGGCCTCGAGGGCGGATCACAGATACGCAGTATTTT,CASRPRGRITDTQYF
TRBJ2-1,TRBV4-1,once,-,17,TGCGCCAGCAGCCAAGGGGAATCGGGCAAATCCTACAATGAGCAGTTCTTC,CASSQGESGKSYNEQFF
TRBJ1-5,TRBV5-1,few,-,13,TGCGCCAGCAGACAGGGCGTCAATCAGCCCCAGCATTTT,CASRQGVNQPQHF
TRBJ2-1,TRBV3-1/TRBV3-2,-,TRBD2,16,TGTGCCAGCAGCCGACTCGCTAGCGGGGGGGCTCGGGAGCAGTTCTTC,CASSRLASGGAREQFF
TRBJ1-1,TRBV5-5,-,TRBD1,16,TGTGCCAGCAGCTCCGACAGGGCGGGTATGAACACTGAAGCTTTCTTT,CASSSDRAGMNTEAFF
TRBJ2-7,TRBV5-4,once,-,15,TGTGCCAGCAGCTTGTTTGCGGCCCGAGATTACGAGCAGTACTTC,CASSLFAARDYEQYF
TRBJ2-5,TRBV15,-,TRBD2,16,TGTGCCACCAGCAGAGGACTAGCGGGGTTATGGGAGACCCAGTACTTC,CATSRGLAGLWETQYF
TRBJ2-2,TRBV5-1,-,-,17,TGCGCCAGCAGCACCCTAGGAGGGAACCTGAACACCGGGGAGCTGTTTTTT,CASSTLGGNLNTGELFF
TRBJ1-5,TRBV7-2,-,TRBD1,14,TGTGCCAGCAGCCAGGGACAGGGGGCACAGCCCCAGCATTTT,CASSQGQGAQPQHF
TRBJ1-5,TRBV30,-,-,13,TGTGCCTGGAGTGTCGGTAGCAATCAGCCCCAGCATTTT,CAWSVGSNQPQHF
TRBJ2-1,TRBV5-1,-,TRBD1,18,TGCGCCAGCAGCTTGGCCGTTCCGACAGGGGGCGCCAGGAATGAGCAGTTCTTC,CASSLAVPTGGARNEQFF
TRBJ1-2,TRBV12-3/TRBV12-4,-,-,13,TGTGCCAGCAGTTTATCCCAGAACTATGGCTACACCTTC,CASSLSQNYGYTF
TRBJ1-6,TRBV3-1/TRBV3-2,medium-sized,-,14,TGTGCCAGCAGCCATGGGACCGCTAATTCACCCCTCCACTTT,CASSHGTANSPLHF
TRBJ2-1,TRBV5-6,few,TRBD2,15,TGTGCCAGCAGCTTGGGACTAGCGGCCTACAATGAGCAGTTCTTC,CASSLGLAAYNEQFF
TRBJ2-1,TRBV6-1,once,TRBD2,15,TGTGCCAGCAGTGAAAGGGACTATTTTTACAATGAGCAGTTCTTC,CASSERDYFYNEQFF
TRBJ1-1,TRBV30,-,-,11,TGTGCCTGGAGTTCACTGGGCGAAGCTTTCTTT,CAWSSLGEAFF
TRBJ1-2,TRBV27,-,TRBD1,13,TGTGCCAGCAGCCTACAGGGGGCGGGGGGCTACACCTTC,CASSLQGAGGYTF
TRBJ2-7,TRBV2,-,TRBD2,12,TGTGCCAGCCAGGGAGGGGACTACGAGCAGTACTTC,CASQGGDYEQYF
TRBJ2-7,TRBV28,-,-,15,TGTGCCAGCAGTCGGGGGGACACTTTCTCCTACGAGCAGTACTTC,CASSRGDTFSYEQYF
TRBJ1-1,TRBV6-5,-,-,13,TGTGCCAGCAGTCTCTACATGAACACTGAAGCTTTCTTT,CASSLYMNTEAFF
TRBJ1-1,TRBV5-4,few,TRBD1,15,TGTGCCAGCAGCTCTGTAGGACAGGGGAGAACTGAAGCTTTCTTT,CASSSVGQGRTEAFF
TRBJ1-6,TRBV25-1,-,TRBD1,15,TGTGCCAGCAGTGAATCAGCAGGGGGTGGGTCACCCCTCCACTTT,CASSESAGGGSPLHF
TRBJ2-7,TRBV4-1,-,TRBD1,15,TGCGCCAGCAGCTACCGGGACAGGGGATCCTACGAGCAGTACTTC,CASSYRDRGSYEQYF
TRBJ1-1,TRBV18,few,-,16,TGTGCCAGCTCACCCCCTGGGTGGGCCGAGGGGACTGAAGCTTTCTTT,CASSPPGWAEGTEAFF
TRBJ2-5,TRBV5-1,few,TRBD1,15,TGCGCCAGCAGCTGGCGGACAGGGGATAAAGAGACCCAGTACTTC,CASSWRTGDKETQYF
TRBJ2-1,TRBV7-2,-,TRBD2,16,TGTGCCAGCAGCTCCGCCAGCGGGACTATCTACAATGAGCAGTTCTTC,CASSSASGTIYNEQFF
TRBJ2-7,TRBV5-1,-,TRBD1,15,TGCGCCAGCAGCTCCTTACAGGGGGCGGACGGGGAGCAGTACTTC,CASSSLQGADGEQYF
TRBJ1-1,TRBV7-2,few,-,14,TGTGCCAGCAGCAAGAAGGTTCAGGGTGGTGGCGCTTTCTTT,CASSKKVQGGGAFF
TRBJ1-1,TRBV7-8,-,TRBD1,14,TGTGCCAGCAGCTCCCGGACAGGGGTACGTGAAGCTTTCTTT,CASSSRTGVREAFF
TRBJ2-1,TRBV2,-,-,15,TGTGCCAGCAGTGAACTGGGGAACTCCTACAATGAGCAGTTCTTC,CASSELGNSYNEQFF
TRBJ2-7,TRBV28,-,-,13,TGTGCCAGCAGTTTAGGGGTGGCCCACGAGCAGTACTTC,CASSLGVAHEQYF
TRBJ1-6,TRBV18,once,-,15,TGTGCCAGCTCATTCGGGGGCGGGGGAGATTCACCCCTCCACTTT,CASSFGGGGDSPLHF
TRBJ2-7,TRBV7-2,-,TRBD2,19,TGTGCCAGCAGCTTAAGACGCCCCCTTAGCGGGGGGCCGGGTTACGAGCAGTACTTC,CASSLRRPLSGGPGYEQYF
TRBJ1-1,TRBV3-1/TRBV3-2,few,-,13,TGTGCCAGCAGCTCCCGGATCCCGGCTGAAGCTTTCTTT,CASSSRIPAEAFF
TRBJ1-1,TRBV28,-,-,16,TGTGCCAGCAGTTTAAAGGGTTGGTATGGGAACACTGAAGCTTTCTTT,CASSLKGWYGNTEAFF
TRBJ2-1,TRBV5-1,-,-,13,TGCGCCAGCAGCATTGACAGGGAGGGTCGCGGGTTCTTC,CASSIDREGRGFF
TRBJ2-7,TRBV7-2,-,-,16,TGTGCCAGCAGCTTAGTCGGAGGGACGTCTGCCTACGAGCAGTACTTC,CASSLVGGTSAYEQYF
TRBJ1-1,TRBV5-1,-,-,14,TGCGCCAGCAGCTTGCGGAGTATTAACACTGAAGCTTTCTTT,CASSLRSINTEAFF